This entry features one TCR beta chain sequence. What it binds is unknown. The CDR3 is 14 residues long. Germline-derived CDR1 and CDR2 are SNHLY and FYNNEI. The V gene lost 4 bases and the J gene lost 0 bases, with 10 bases spanning the gap. The PCR contained 60 Vbeta and 13 Jbeta primers. Only in-frame clones appear in the TCRdb table, and some are missing; sequencing was by immunoSEQ multiplex PCR. This sample has tens of thousands of clones, with around three fifths found just once. The entry originates in a study of cytomegalovirus exposure and HLA in healthy donors. Study findings and constraints: Rarity held for most TCR sequences, but there were some public TCRs that occurred in many donors.

The rearrangement links TRBV2 to TRBJ2-7, with D unresolved. This sequence originates from a woman aged 50 to 60 in good health and CMV-seropositive. The sequenced sample was PBMCs. The CDR3 is CASSGQVHSYEQYF. CDR3 nucleotide sequence: TGTGCCAGCAGTGGCCAGGTACACTCCTACGAGCAGTACTTC. The full variable domain, completed using reference TRBV2 and TRBJ2-7, is EPEVTQTPSHQVTQMGQEVILRCVPISNHLYFYWYRQILGQKVEFLVSFYNNEISEKSEIFDDQFSVERPDGSNFTLKIRSTKLEDSAMYFCASSGQVHSYEQYFGPGTRLTVT.